This T cell receptor (beta chain) was observed in a study of blood T cell repertoires in COVID-19 (TCRdb year 2020). Study-level background: Samples from collaborators originated in the United States, Italy and Spain and spanned both the acute and convalescent phases of COVID-19. The sample metadata nearly always contained a de-identified subject ID, COVID-19 status, age in years and sex. Deeply sampled blood TCRbeta repertoires from subjects exposed to, actively infected with, or recovered from COVID-19 were included in the dataset. The samples were drawn from the first 160 participants of the ongoing ImmuneRACE study and from under 1,500 subjects provided by 6 global collaborators. The repertoires were released in a freely available public database intended as a resource for research on the immune response to SARS-CoV-2. The prospective study material was composed of cDNA or gDNA derived from T cells, B-cell-depleted T cells, or PBMCs. Where HLA class I and class II types were available, the types were taken from metadata supplied by the sample provider, not from assay-based typing. The paper as a whole reports these results and caveats: The quantity of clinical and demographic metadata differed by source and by participant and was supplied without curation.

The immunoSEQ Assay, a bias-controlled multiplex PCR, was used to amplify TCRbeta CDR3 regions from genomic DNA. On the study's bioinformatics: The number of nucleated cells in each sample was estimated from the amplification of reference gene primers within the assay. To quantify the absolute abundance of each unique TCRbeta CDR3 rearrangement, sequence reads were collapsed and filtered. For each sample, productive Simpson clonality was calculated as the square root of Simpson's diversity index across productive rearrangements. The clones in this table, taken by TCRdb from immuneACCESS, are in-frame only. Not every clone is retained; where verified, under half of the shortfall comes from an unresolved V gene, and the cause of the rest is unknown. Clone size and V and J calls were adopted from that table, with D and trimming inferred from the DNA. The sample table lists about 310,000 clones, about 90% of them with a count of one. The ten largest clones represent roughly 10% of the sample.

In the prospective study, participants were about 18 to 100 years old, resided in 25 or so geographic areas of the United States, and were enrolled through a virtual design. In the prospective study, cohorts were assigned on the basis of participant-reported clinical history obtained from a screening survey and a study questionnaire. ImmuneRACE Cohort 3 recovered participants were defined by two consecutive negative NP/OP PCR tests, healthcare professional clearance, or symptom resolution. In the prospective study, whole blood, serum and a nasopharyngeal or oropharyngeal swab were collected from each participant by mobile phlebotomists. Prospective study participants could optionally give additional blood draws and questionnaires over an approximately 2-month period. Prospective study blood samples were shipped either frozen or at room temperature before DNA extraction. This clone was detected only once. This clone's antigen is unknown. Base qualities are not recorded, but no much larger clone differs from it by a single base.

Sequencing was carried out using PBMCs or T cells enriched from blood (not recorded which). This TCR was sampled from a woman under 40 who had recovered from COVID-19.

The DNA sequence follows: TGCGCCAGCAGCGCACCGGGTCGCCAGGAGGGTAGCGGGAGGGCCCGGCCAGATACGCAGTATTTT. Its translation reads: CASSAPGRQEGSGRARPDTQYF. The chain is encoded by TRBV5-1 joined to TRBJ2-3; 11 bases in the junction line up with TRBD2. The CDR3, from cysteine to phenylalanine, totals 22 residues. Here the CDR3 DNA is all that survives: 66 bases in frame from base 1. CDR1 is given as SGHRS and CDR2 as YFSETQ, both from the germline V gene. Here V drops 4 bases and J drops 4 bases, and the junction holds 26 bases not matched to any gene. The variable domain in full, with residues beyond the CDR3 obtained from the reference TRBV5-1 and TRBJ2-3 genes, is KAGVTQTPRYLIKTRGQQVTLSCSPISGHRSVSWYQQTPGQGLQFLFEYFSETQRNKGNFPGRFSGRQFSNSRSEMNVSTLELGDSALYLCASSAPGRQEGSGRARPDTQYFGPGTRLTVL.